This is a list of T cell receptor beta chains from one sample in a study of T cells after yellow fever vaccination. TCRdb reprocessed the 5' RACE reads with MiXCR, giving one entry per CDR3 protein. The data show 240,000 or so distinct CDR3 sequences, 6.9% seen once. The input for sequencing was CD4+ T cells sorted from PBMCs, taken 15 days after the yellow fever booster vaccination. Source of these receptors: a man in his thirties or forties who received the YFV17D yellow fever vaccine. Both conserved end residues are part of each CDR3. Each record gives: clone size, J gene, CDR3 length, D gene, V gene, CDR3 DNA, CDR3 protein. D genes are given only for firm matches. Where a row states a size, it is once, few, many or the class of an expanded clone; other rows omit it.

. TRBJ2-5 16 . TRBV4-3 TGCGCCAGCAGCCAAGACCCGATTTCTAGCGTAAAGACCCAGTACTTC CASSQDPISSVKTQYF
many TRBJ2-7 14 TRBD2 TRBV3-1 TGTGCCAGCAGCCAAGATACTAGCGGGTACGAGCAGTACTTC CASSQDTSGYEQYF
few TRBJ2-2 17 TRBD2 TRBV27 TGTGCCAGCAGTTTACTGACTAGCGGGAGAGGAGCCGGGGAGCTGTTTTTT CASSLLTSGRGAGELFF
. TRBJ2-3 15 . TRBV7-2 TGTGCCAGCAGCTTCGCGGGACTTTCCACAGATACGCAGTATTTT CASSFAGLSTDTQYF
. TRBJ1-2 13 . TRBV7-2 TGTGCCAGCAGCTGGGACGTAACCTATGGCTACACCTTC CASSWDVTYGYTF
few TRBJ2-3 13 . TRBV7-2 TGTGCCAGCAGCATTAACAGGGCCGATACGCAGTATTTT CASSINRADTQYF
. TRBJ2-5 15 TRBD2 TRBV7-2 TGTGCCAGCAGCTTAGGCGGGAGCGAGGGAGAGACCCAGTACTTC CASSLGGSEGETQYF
many TRBJ1-4 14 TRBD1 TRBV7-9 TGTGCCAGCAGCCTCGACAGGGGCAATGAAAAACTGTTTTTT CASSLDRGNEKLFF
. TRBJ2-7 17 . TRBV28 TGTGCCAGCACCCCTTCCCCCGGCGGAGGGAGCAACTACGAGCAGTACTTC CASTPSPGGGSNYEQYF
few TRBJ2-5 15 . TRBV19 TGTGCCAGTAGTTCAAATCCAGGGTTTCAAGAGACCCAGTACTTC CASSSNPGFQETQYF
. TRBJ2-7 16 . TRBV6-5 TGTGCCAGCAGTTACGCGGCCAGGGGATTCACCTACGAGCAGTACTTC CASSYAARGFTYEQYF
few TRBJ2-3 15 TRBD2 TRBV10-3 TGTGCCATCAGTGTTTCAGCGGGAGGATCCGATACGCAGTATTTT CAISVSAGGSDTQYF
many TRBJ1-2 13 . TRBV29-1 TGCAGCGCCTGGTCGGGGAGCGGCTATGGCTACACCTTC CSAWSGSGYGYTF
. TRBJ2-7 12 . TRBV29-1 TGCAGCGGATCGGAGGGATCCTACGAGCAGTACTTC CSGSEGSYEQYF
. TRBJ2-7 13 . TRBV20-1 TGCAGTGCCGGGACTGCCGGCTCCTACGAGCAGTACTTC CSAGTAGSYEQYF
. TRBJ2-3 17 . TRBV7-2 TGTGCCAGCAGCTTAGCGTGGGGTGGGAGTGGAGCAGATACGCAGTATTTT CASSLAWGGSGADTQYF
few TRBJ2-1 15 TRBD2 TRBV27 TGTGCCAGCAGTCTGGGACTAGCGGGAGGAATTGAGCAGTTCTTC CASSLGLAGGIEQFF
. TRBJ2-1 16 TRBD2 TRBV29-1 TGCAGCTTCCGGGGGATAGGGGGACTAGCCGGGAATGAGCAGTTCTTC CSFRGIGGLAGNEQFF
. TRBJ1-1 16 . TRBV5-1 TGCGCCAGCAGCCAAGCACCAACAGGGCGAAACACTGAAGCTTTCTTT CASSQAPTGRNTEAFF
many TRBJ2-3 12 . TRBV20-1 TGCAGTGCAAGACAAGGCTCAGATACGCAGTATTTT CSARQGSDTQYF
few TRBJ1-4 16 . TRBV4-2 TGTGCCAGCAGCTCGGCGCTCTCCTCGCCTAATGAAAAACTGTTTTTT CASSSALSSPNEKLFF
many TRBJ1-1 13 TRBD1 TRBV29-1 TGCAGCGTTGACCGACAGGGTAACACTGAAGCTTTCTTT CSVDRQGNTEAFF
many TRBJ2-3 16 . TRBV5-1 TGCGCCAGCAGCTTGAGCCGGTCCTCTAGCACAGATACGCAGTATTTT CASSLSRSSSTDTQYF
few TRBJ1-5 16 TRBD1 TRBV28 TGTGCCAGCAGTTCCTCCGGGACAGGGGTTAGTCAGCCCCAGCATTTT CASSSSGTGVSQPQHF
many TRBJ2-2 16 TRBD2 TRBV12-5 TGTGCTAGCTACTGGACCCATCTGGGGGGGTCCGGGGAGCTGTTTTTT CASYWTHLGGSGELFF
many TRBJ2-7 13 . TRBV12-3/TRBV12-4 TGTGCCAGCAGTGTTATTAGGAAGGGGGAGCAGTACTTC CASSVIRKGEQYF
many TRBJ2-3 15 . TRBV7-2 TGTGCCAGCAGCTTAGCTGGGCTATACACAGATACGCAGTATTTT CASSLAGLYTDTQYF
. TRBJ2-5 16 TRBD2 TRBV12-3/TRBV12-4 TGTGCCAGCAGTCATCGACTAGCGGGTACTAAAGAGACCCAGTACTTC CASSHRLAGTKETQYF
. TRBJ2-1 14 TRBD2 TRBV7-2 TGTGCCAGCAGCTTGAGCGGGAGGGCCTTTGAGCAGTTCTTC CASSLSGRAFEQFF
few TRBJ2-7 16 . TRBV20-1 TGCAGTGCTTCCCGAACTTCGCCTAGATTTCCCGACGAGCAGTACTTC CSASRTSPRFPDEQYF
few TRBJ2-1 14 TRBD2 TRBV4-3 TGCGCCAGCAGCCAATCTAGCGGGAGTAAGGAGCAGTTCTTC CASSQSSGSKEQFF
. TRBJ2-7 15 . TRBV5-1 TGCGCCAGCAGCTTGGCCTTCCCTAGCCGCGACGAGCAGTACTTC CASSLAFPSRDEQYF
many TRBJ2-7 9 . TRBV6-7 TGTGCCAGCTCCCCAGAGCAGTACTTC CASSPEQYF
many TRBJ2-1 14 . TRBV6-5 TGTGCCAGCAGTTACTCCAGTAGGCGCAATGAGCAGTTCTTC CASSYSSRRNEQFF
few TRBJ1-6 14 . TRBV30 TGTGCCTCTCCTCGGGGGACTTCGGATTCACCCCTCCACTTT CASPRGTSDSPLHF
. TRBJ2-5 12 . TRBV5-1 TGCGCCAGCAGCTCCCAACAAGAGACCCAGTACTTC CASSSQQETQYF
many TRBJ1-6 14 . TRBV12-3/TRBV12-4 TGTGCCAGCAGCCACGGGGGGAGAGGATCACCCCTCCACTTT CASSHGGRGSPLHF
. TRBJ2-3 16 . TRBV4-3 TGCGCCAGCAGCCGCCGGACTCGGGAGAGCGCAGATACGCAGTATTTT CASSRRTRESADTQYF
many TRBJ2-1 14 . TRBV7-9 TGTGCCAGCAGCTTTGATTACTCCTACAATGAGCAGTTCTTC CASSFDYSYNEQFF
few TRBJ2-1 16 TRBD2 TRBV11-2 TGTGCCAGCAGCTTAGATCCTAGCGGGTGGGCAGGGGAGCAGTTCTTC CASSLDPSGWAGEQFF
many TRBJ2-2 15 TRBD2 TRBV5-4 TGTGCCAGCAGCGGGGGGACTAGTCGAACCGGGGAGCTGTTTTTT CASSGGTSRTGELFF
. TRBJ2-1 14 . TRBV18 TGTGCCAGCTCACCAGGATTCTCCTACAATGAGCAGTTCTTC CASSPGFSYNEQFF
many TRBJ2-7 13 TRBD2 TRBV20-1 TGCAGTGCTAGTAGCGGGAGCGGCTACGAGCAGTACTTC CSASSGSGYEQYF
many TRBJ2-7 13 TRBD1 TRBV7-2 TGTGCCAGCAGCCCGGGACAGCTGAACGAGCAGTACTTC CASSPGQLNEQYF
. TRBJ2-1 14 TRBD2 TRBV6-2/TRBV6-3 TGTGCCAGCAGAGCGGGGGGGGCCTACAATGAGCAGTTCTTC CASRAGGAYNEQFF
many TRBJ1-1 12 . TRBV29-1 TGCAGCGTCAAAAGAGATGACACTGAAGCTTTCTTT CSVKRDDTEAFF
many TRBJ1-3 12 . TRBV29-1 TGCAGCGGTCTTCGGGCTGGAAACACCATATATTTT CSGLRAGNTIYF
few TRBJ2-1 15 TRBD2 TRBV9 TGTGCCAGCAGCGTAGTAACTAGCGGGACCGGTGAGCAGTTCTTC CASSVVTSGTGEQFF
few TRBJ2-5 15 TRBD1 TRBV5-6 TGTGCCAGCAGGCCGTGGGACAGGGTGGTGGAGACCCAGTACTTC CASRPWDRVVETQYF
few TRBJ2-1 16 TRBD2 TRBV12-3/TRBV12-4 TGTGCCAGCCACCCCTTGTCCGGGAGGGCCCACAATGAGCAGTTCTTC CASHPLSGRAHNEQFF
few TRBJ2-1 18 TRBD2 TRBV11-1 TGTGCCAGCAGCCCAAGGACTAGCGGGAGTTTGGAGTCGGATGAGCAGTTCTTC CASSPRTSGSLESDEQFF
. TRBJ2-3 14 TRBD2 TRBV10-1 TGCGCCAGCAGTGGACTAGCGGTCCCAGATACGCAGTATTTT CASSGLAVPDTQYF
many TRBJ2-7 13 . TRBV20-1 TGCAGTGCTAAGGGGTTTCAGGCCTACGAGCAGTACTTC CSAKGFQAYEQYF
. TRBJ2-3 12 . TRBV29-1 TGCAGCGTTGTGAAGGGGTCAGATACGCAGTATTTT CSVVKGSDTQYF
few TRBJ2-1 17 . TRBV20-1 TGCAGTGCTGAAGCCCCATTAAGGCTAGCGAAGTACAATGAGCAGTTCTTC CSAEAPLRLAKYNEQFF
many TRBJ2-2 13 . TRBV10-2 TGCGCCAGCAGAGAACCCCAAGGCGGGGAGCTGTTTTTT CASREPQGGELFF
. TRBJ1-3 16 . TRBV3-1 TGTGCCAGCAGCCATACAGGGAGCATCTCTGGAAACACCATATATTTT CASSHTGSISGNTIYF
. TRBJ2-7 15 . TRBV14 TGTGCCAGCAGCCAAATTAGGCGGGGGACACACGAGCAGTACTTC CASSQIRRGTHEQYF
. TRBJ2-7 15 . TRBV7-9 TGTGCCAGCAGACTGGCTGTAGCGGCGAGCTACGAGCAGTACTTC CASRLAVAASYEQYF
many TRBJ2-2 12 . TRBV9 TGTGCCAGCAGCGTAGTGGGCGGGGAGCTGTTTTTT CASSVVGGELFF